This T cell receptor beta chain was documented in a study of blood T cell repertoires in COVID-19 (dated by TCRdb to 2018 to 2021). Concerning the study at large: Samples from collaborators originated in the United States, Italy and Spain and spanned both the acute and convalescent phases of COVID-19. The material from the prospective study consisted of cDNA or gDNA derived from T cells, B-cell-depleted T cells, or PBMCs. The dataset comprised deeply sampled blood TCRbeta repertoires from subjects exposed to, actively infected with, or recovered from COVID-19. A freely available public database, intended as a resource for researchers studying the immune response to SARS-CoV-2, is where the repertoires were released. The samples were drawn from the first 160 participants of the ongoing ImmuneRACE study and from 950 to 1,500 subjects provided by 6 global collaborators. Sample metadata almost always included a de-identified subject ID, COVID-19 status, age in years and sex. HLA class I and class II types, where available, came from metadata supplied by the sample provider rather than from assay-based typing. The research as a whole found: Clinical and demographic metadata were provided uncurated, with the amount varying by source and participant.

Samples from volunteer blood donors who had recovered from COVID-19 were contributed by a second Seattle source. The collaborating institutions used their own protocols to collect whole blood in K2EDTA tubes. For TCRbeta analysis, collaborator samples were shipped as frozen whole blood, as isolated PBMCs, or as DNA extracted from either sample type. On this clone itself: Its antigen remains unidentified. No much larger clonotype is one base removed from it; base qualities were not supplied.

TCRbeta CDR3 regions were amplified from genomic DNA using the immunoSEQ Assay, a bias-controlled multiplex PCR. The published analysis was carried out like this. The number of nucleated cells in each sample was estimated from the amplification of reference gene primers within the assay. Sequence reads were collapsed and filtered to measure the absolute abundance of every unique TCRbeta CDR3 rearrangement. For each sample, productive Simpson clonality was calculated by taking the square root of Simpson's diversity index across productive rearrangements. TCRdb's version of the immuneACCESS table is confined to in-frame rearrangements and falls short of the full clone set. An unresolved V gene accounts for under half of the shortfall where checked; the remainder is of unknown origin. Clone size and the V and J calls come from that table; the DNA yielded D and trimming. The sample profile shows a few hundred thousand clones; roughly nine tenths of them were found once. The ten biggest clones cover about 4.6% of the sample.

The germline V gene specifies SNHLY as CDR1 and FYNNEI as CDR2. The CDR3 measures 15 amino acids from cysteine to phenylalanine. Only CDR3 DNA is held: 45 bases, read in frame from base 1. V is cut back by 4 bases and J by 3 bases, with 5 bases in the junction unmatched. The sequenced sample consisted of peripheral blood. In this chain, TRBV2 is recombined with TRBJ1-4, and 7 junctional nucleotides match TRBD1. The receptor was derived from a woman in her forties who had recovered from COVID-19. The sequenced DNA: TGTGCCAGCAGTGTAGACAGGGTAGCTAATGAAAAACTGTTTTTT. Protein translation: CASSVDRVANEKLFF.